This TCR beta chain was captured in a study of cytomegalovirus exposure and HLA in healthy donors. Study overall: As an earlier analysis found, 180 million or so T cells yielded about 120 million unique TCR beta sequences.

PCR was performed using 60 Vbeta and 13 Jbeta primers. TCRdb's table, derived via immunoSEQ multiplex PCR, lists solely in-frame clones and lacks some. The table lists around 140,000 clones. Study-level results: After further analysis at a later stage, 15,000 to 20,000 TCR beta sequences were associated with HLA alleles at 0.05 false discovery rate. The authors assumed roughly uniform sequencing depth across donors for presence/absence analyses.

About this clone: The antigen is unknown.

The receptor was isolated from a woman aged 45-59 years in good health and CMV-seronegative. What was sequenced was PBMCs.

This chain's CDR3 is CASSQGQGQETGELFF. Here the CDR3 DNA reads TGTGCCAGCAGCCAAGGACAGGGCCAGGAGACCGGGGAGCTGTTTTTT. The gene calls are TRBV4-2 and TRBJ2-2; 7 nucleotides line up with TRBD1. In germline, CDR1 is LGHNA, CDR2 YNFKEQ. V lost 1 base, J lost 5 bases, and 7 bases stayed unmatched. This CDR3 is built from 16 residues.